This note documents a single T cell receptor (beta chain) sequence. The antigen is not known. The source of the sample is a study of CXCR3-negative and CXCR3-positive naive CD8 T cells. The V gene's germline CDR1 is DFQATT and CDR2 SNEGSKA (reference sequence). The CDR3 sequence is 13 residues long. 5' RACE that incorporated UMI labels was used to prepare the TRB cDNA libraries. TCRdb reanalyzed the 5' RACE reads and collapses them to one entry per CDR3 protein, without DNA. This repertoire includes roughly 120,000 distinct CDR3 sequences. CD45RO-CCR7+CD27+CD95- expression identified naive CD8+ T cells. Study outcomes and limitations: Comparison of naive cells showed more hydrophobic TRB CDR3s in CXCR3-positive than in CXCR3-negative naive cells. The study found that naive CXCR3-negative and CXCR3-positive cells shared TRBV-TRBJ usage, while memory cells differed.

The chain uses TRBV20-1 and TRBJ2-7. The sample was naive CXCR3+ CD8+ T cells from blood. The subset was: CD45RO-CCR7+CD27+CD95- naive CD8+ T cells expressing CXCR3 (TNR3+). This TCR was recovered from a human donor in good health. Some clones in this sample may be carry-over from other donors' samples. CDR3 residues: CSASSYSSYEQYF.